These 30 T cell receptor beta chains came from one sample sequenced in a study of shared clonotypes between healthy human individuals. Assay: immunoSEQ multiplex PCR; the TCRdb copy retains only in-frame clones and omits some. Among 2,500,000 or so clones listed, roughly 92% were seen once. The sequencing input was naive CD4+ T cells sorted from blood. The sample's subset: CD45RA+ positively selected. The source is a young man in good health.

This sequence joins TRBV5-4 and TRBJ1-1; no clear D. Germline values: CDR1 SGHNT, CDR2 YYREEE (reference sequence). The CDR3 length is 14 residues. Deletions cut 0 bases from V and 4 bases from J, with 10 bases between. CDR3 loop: CASSLVGNPTEAFF. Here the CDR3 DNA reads TGTGCCAGCAGCTTGGTAGGTAACCCCACTGAAGCTTTCTTT. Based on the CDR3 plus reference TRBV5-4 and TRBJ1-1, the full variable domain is ETGVTQSPTHLIKTRGQQVTLRCSSQSGHNTVSWYQQALGQGPQFIFQYYREEENGRGNFPPRFSGLQFPNYSSELNVNALELDDSALYLCASSLVGNPTEAFFGQGTRLTVV.

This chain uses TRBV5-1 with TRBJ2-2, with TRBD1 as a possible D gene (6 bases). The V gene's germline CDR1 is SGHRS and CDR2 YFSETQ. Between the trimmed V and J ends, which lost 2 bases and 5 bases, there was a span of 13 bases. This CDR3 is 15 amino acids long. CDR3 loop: CASSFLGQTTGELFF. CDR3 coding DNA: TGCGCCAGCAGCTTTCTCGGACAGACGACCGGGGAGCTGTTTTTT.

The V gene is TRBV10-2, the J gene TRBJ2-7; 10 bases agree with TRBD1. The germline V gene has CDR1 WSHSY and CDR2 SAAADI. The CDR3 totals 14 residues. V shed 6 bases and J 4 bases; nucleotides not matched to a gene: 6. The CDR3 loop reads CASRTGTGVYEQYF. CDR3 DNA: TGCGCCAGCAGGACCGGGACAGGGGTATACGAGCAGTACTTC.

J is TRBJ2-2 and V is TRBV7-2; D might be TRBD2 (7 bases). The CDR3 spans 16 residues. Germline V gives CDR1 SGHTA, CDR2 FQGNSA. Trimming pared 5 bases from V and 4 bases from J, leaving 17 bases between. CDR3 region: CASSPPGGEITGELFF. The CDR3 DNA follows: TGTGCCAGCAGCCCGCCGGGGGGCGAAATCACCGGGGAGCTGTTTTTT. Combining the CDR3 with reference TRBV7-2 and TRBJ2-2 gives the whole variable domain GAGVSQSPSNKVTEKGKDVELRCDPISGHTALYWYRQSLGQGLEFLIYFQGNSAPDKSGLPSDRFSAERTGGSVSTLTIQRTQQEDSAVYLCASSPPGGEITGELFFGEGSRLTVL.

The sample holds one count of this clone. The CDR3 sequence: CAISGTGGQETQYF. In DNA form, the CDR3 reads TGTGCCATCAGTGGGACAGGGGGCCAGGAGACCCAGTACTTC. V and J are TRBV10-3 and TRBJ2-5; TRBD1 agrees at 11 bases. V lost 4 bases and J lost 5; bases outside the gene matches: 3. Germline V CDR1 and CDR2: ENHRY, SYGVKD. The CDR3 length is 14 residues.

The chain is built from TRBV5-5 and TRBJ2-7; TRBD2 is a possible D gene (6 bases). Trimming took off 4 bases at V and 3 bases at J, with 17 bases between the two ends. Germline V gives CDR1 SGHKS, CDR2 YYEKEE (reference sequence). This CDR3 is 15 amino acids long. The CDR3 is CASSVYLVGGYEQYF. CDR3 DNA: TGTGCCAGCAGCGTCTATTTAGTGGGAGGCTACGAGCAGTACTTC.

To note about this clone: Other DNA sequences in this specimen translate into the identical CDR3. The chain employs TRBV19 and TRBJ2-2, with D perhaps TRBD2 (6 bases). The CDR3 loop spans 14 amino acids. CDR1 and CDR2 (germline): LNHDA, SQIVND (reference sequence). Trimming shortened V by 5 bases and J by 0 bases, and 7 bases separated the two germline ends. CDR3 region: CASSAGPNTGELFF. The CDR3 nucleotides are TGTGCCAGTAGTGCGGGGCCGAACACCGGGGAGCTGTTTTTT.

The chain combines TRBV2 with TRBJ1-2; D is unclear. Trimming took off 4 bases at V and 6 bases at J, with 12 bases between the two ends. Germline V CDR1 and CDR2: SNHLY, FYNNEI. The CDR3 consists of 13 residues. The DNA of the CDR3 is TGTGCCAGCAGTGGAGTAGGGCAGGATGGCTACACCTTC. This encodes CASSGVGQDGYTF. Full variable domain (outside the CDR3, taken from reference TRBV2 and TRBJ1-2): EPEVTQTPSHQVTQMGQEVILRCVPISNHLYFYWYRQILGQKVEFLVSFYNNEISEKSEIFDDQFSVERPDGSNFTLKIRSTKLEDSAMYFCASSGVGQDGYTFGSGTRLTVV.

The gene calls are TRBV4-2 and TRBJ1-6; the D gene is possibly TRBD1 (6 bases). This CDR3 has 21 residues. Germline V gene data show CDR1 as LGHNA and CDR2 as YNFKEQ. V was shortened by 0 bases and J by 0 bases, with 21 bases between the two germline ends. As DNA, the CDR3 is TGTGCCAGCAGCCAAGAAGGGAACAGGGTAAGGGGGAGCTCCTATAATTCACCCCTCCACTTT. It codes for CASSQEGNRVRGSSYNSPLHF.

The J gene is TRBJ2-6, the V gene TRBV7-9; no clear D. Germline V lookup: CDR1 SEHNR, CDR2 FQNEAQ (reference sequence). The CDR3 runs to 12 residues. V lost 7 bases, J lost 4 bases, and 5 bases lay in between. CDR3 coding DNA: TGTGCCAGCACCGCCGGGGCCAACGTCCTGACTTTC. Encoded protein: CASTAGANVLTF.

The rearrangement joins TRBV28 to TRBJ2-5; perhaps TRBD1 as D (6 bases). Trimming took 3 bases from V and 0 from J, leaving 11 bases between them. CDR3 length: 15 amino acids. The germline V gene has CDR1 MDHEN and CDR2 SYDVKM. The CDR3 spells CASSFLRGNQETQYF. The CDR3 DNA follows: TGTGCCAGCAGTTTCCTCAGGGGAAACCAAGAGACCCAGTACTTC.

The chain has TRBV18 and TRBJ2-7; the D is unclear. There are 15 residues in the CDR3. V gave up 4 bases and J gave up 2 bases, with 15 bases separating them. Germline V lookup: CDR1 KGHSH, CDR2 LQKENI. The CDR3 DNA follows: TGTGCCAGCTCACGTACCGGCTCCGATACCTACGAGCAGTACTTC. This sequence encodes CASSRTGSDTYEQYF.

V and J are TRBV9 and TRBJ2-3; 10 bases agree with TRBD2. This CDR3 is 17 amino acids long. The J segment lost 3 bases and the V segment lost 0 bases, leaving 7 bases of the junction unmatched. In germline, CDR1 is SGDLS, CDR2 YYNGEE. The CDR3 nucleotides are TGTGCCAGCAGCGTAGCTTCGACTAGCGGGCGGACAGATACGCAGTATTTT. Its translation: CASSVASTSGRTDTQYF.

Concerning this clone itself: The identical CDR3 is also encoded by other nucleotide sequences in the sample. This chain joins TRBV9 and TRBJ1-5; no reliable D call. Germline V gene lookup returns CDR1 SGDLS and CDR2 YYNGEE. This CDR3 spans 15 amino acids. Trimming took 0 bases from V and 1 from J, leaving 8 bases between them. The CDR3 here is CASSVGVSSNQPQHF. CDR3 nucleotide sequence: TGTGCCAGCAGCGTAGGGGTTTCAAGCAATCAGCCCCAGCATTTT.

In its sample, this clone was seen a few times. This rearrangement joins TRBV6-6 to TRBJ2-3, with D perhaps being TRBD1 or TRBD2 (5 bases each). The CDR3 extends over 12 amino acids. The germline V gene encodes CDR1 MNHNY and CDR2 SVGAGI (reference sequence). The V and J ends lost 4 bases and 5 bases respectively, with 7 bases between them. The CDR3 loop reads CASSSRGDTQYF. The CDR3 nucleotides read TGTGCCAGCAGTTCGAGGGGAGATACGCAGTATTTT.

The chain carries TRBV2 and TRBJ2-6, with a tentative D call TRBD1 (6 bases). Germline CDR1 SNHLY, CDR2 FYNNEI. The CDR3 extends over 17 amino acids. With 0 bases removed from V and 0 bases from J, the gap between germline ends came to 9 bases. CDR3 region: CASSEARGSSGANVLTF. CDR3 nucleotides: TGTGCCAGCAGTGAAGCCAGGGGTAGCTCTGGGGCCAACGTCCTGACTTTC.

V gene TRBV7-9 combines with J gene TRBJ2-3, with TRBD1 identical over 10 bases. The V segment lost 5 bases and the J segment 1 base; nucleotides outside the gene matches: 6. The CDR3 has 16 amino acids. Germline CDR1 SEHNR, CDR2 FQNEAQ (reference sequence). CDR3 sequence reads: CASSRAGTGGTDTQYF. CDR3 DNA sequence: TGTGCCAGCAGCCGGGCCGGGACAGGGGGCACAGATACGCAGTATTTT.

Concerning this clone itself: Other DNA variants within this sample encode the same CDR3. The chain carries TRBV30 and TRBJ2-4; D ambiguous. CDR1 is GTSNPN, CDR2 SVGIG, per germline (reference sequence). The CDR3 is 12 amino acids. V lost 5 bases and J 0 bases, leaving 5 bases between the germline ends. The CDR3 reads CAWRAAKNIQYF. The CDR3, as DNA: TGTGCCTGGCGGGCAGCCAAAAACATTCAGTACTTC.

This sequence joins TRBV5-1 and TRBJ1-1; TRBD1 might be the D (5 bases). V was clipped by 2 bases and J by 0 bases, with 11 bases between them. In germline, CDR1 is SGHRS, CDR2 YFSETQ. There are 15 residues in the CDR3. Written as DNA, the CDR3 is TGCGCCAGCAGCTTCAACGGGGCCATGAACACTGAAGCTTTCTTT. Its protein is CASSFNGAMNTEAFF.

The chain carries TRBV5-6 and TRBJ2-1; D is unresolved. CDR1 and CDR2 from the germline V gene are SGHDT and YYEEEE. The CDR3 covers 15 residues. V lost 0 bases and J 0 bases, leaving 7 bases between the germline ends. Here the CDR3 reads CASSLGAPSYNEQFF. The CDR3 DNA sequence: TGTGCCAGCAGCTTGGGTGCTCCCTCCTACAATGAGCAGTTCTTC.

Here the CDR3 DNA reads TGTGCCAGCAGTTACCCCCTATCTGGGGCCAACGTCCTGACTTTC. Its translation: CASSYPLSGANVLTF. The chain uses TRBV6-6 and TRBJ2-6; D is unclear. Trimming shortened V by 2 bases and J by 1 base, and 6 bases separated the two germline ends. Looked up from germline, CDR1 is MNHNY and CDR2 is SVGAGI (reference sequence). The CDR3 is 15 residues long.

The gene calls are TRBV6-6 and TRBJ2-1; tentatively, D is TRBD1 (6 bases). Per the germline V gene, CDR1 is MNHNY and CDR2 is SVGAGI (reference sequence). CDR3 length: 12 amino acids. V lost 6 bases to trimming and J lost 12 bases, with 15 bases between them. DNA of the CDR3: TGTGCCAGCAGCCTCCTCCAGGGGTCGCAGTTCTTC. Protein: CASSLLQGSQFF.

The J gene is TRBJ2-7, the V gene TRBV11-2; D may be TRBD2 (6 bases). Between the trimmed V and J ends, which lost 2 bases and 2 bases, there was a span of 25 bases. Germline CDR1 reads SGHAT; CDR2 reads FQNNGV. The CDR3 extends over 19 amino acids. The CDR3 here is CASSLRITSVGGLTYEQYF. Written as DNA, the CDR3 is TGTGCCAGCAGCTTAAGGATCACCTCAGTGGGAGGACTCACCTACGAGCAGTACTTC.

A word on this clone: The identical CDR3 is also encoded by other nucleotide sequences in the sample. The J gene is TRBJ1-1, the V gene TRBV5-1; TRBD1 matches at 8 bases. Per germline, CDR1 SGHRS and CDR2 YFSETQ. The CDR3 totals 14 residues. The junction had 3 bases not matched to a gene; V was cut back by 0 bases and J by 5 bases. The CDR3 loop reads CASSLGDRGTEAFF. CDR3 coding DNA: TGCGCCAGCAGCTTGGGCGACAGGGGAACTGAAGCTTTCTTT.

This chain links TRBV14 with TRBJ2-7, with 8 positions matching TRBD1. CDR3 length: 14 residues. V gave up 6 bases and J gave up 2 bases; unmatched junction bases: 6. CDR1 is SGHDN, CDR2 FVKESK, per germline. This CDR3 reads CASRGTGRTYEQYF. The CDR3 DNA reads TGTGCCAGCAGGGGGACAGGACGGACCTACGAGCAGTACTTC.

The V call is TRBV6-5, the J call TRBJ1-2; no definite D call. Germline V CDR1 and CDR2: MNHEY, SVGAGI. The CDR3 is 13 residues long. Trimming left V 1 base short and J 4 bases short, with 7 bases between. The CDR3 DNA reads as TGTGCCAGCAGTTACTGGGTCAGCTATGGCTACACCTTC. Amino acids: CASSYWVSYGYTF.

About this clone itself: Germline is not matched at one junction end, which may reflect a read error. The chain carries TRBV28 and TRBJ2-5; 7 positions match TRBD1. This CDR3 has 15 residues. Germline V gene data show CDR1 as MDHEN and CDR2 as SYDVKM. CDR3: CASSPSDRTQGTQYF. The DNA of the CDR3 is TGTGCCAGCAGTCCCTCGGACAGGACCCAAGGGACCCAGTACTTC. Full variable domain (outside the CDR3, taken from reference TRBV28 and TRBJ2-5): DVKVTQSSRYLVKRTGEKVFLECVQDMDHENMFWYRQDPGLGLRLIYFSYDVKMKEKGDIPEGYSVSREKKERFSLILESASTNQTSMYLCASSPSDRTQGTQYFGPGTRLLVL.

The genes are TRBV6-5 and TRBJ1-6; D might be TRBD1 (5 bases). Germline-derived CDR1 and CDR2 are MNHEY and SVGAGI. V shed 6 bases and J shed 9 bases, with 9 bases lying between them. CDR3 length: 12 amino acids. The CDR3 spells CASRRDLSPLHF. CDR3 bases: TGTGCCAGCAGACGGGACCTTTCACCCCTCCACTTT.

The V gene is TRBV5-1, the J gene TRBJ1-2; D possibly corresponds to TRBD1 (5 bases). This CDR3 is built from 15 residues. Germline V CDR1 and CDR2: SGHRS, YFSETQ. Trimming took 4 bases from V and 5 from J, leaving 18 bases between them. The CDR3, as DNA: TGCGCCAGCAGCCCCGACCCGCAGGGCGGGTATGGCTACACCTTC. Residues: CASSPDPQGGYGYTF.

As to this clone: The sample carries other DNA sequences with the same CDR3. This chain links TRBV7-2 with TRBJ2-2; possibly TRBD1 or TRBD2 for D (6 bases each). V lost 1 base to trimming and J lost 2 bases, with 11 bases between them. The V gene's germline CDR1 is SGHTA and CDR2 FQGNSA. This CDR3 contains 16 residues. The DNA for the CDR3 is TGTGCCAGCAGCTTAGTGGGGGGCCTAAACACCGGGGAGCTGTTTTTT. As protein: CASSLVGGLNTGELFF.